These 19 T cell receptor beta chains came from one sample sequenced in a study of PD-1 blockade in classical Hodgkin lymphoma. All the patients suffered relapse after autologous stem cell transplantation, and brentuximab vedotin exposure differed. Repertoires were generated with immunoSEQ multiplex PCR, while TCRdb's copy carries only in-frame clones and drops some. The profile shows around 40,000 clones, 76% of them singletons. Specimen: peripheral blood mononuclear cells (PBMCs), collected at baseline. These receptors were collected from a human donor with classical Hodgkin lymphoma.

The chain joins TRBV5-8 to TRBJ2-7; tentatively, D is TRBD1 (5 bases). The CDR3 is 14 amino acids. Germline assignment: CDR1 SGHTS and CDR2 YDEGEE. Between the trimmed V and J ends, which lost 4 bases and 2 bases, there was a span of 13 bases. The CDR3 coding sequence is TGTGCCAGCAGCCACACAGGAACGACCTACGAGCAGTACTTC. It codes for CASSHTGTTYEQYF.

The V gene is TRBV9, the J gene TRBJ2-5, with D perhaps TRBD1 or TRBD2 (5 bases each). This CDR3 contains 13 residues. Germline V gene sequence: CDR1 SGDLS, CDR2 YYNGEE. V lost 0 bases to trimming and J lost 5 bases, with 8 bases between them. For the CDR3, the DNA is TGTGCCAGCAGCGTAGGGGGGTGGGAGACCCAGTACTTC. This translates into CASSVGGWETQYF.

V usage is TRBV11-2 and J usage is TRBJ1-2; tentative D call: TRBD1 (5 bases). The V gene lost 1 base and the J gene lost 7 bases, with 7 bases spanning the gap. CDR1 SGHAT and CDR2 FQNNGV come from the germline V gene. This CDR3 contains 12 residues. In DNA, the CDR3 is TGTGCCAGCAGCTTAGCGCAGGGTGGCTACACCTTC. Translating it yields CASSLAQGGYTF.

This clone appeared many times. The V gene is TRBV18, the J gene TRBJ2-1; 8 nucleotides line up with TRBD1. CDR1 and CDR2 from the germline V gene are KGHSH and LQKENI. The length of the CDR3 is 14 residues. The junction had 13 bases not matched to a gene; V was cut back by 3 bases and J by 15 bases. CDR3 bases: TGTGCCAGCTCACCGCCCAGTTCCGGGACAGGAGGGTTCTTC. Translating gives CASSPPSSGTGGFF.

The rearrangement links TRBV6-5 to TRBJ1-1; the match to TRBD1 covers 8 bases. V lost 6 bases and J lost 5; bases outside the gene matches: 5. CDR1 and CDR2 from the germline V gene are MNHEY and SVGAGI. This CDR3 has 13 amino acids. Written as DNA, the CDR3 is TGTGCCAGCAGGCCAGGGGGCCGGACTGAAGCTTTCTTT. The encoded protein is CASRPGGRTEAFF.

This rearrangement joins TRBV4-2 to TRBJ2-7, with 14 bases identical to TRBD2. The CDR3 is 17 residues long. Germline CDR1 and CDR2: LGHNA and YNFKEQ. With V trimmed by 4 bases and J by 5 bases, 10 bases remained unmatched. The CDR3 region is CASSRFWTSGRRDEQYF. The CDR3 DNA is TGTGCCAGCAGCCGATTTTGGACTAGCGGGAGGAGGGACGAGCAGTACTTC.

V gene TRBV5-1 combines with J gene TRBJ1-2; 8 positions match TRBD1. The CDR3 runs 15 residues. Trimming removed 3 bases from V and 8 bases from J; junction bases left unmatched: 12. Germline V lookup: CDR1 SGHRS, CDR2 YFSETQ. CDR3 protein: CASSSGQGLNEGYTF. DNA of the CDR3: TGCGCCAGCAGCTCAGGACAGGGATTGAATGAAGGCTACACCTTC.

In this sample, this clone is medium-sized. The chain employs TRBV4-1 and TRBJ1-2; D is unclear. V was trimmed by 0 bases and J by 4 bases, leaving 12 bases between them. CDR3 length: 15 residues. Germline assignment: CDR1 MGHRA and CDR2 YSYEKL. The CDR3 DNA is TGCGCCAGCAGCCAAGATACGGCAGGACCCTATGGCTACACCTTC. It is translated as CASSQDTAGPYGYTF.

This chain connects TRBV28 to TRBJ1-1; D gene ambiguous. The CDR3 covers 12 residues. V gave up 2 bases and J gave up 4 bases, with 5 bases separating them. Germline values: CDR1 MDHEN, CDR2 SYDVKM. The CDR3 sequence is CASSLVFTEAFF. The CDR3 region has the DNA TGTGCCAGCAGTTTAGTGTTCACTGAAGCTTTCTTT.

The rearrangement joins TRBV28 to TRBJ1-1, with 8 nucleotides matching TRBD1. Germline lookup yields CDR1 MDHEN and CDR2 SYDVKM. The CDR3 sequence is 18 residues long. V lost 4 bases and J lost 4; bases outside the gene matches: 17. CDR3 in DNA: TGTGCCAGCAGTTCCGATCCCAGACAGGGGATGTTAGGCACTGAAGCTTTCTTT. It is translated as CASSSDPRQGMLGTEAFF.

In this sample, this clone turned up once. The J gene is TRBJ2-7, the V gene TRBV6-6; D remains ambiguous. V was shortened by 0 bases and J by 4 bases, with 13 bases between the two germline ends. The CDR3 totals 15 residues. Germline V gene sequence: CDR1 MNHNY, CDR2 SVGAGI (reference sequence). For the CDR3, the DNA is TGTGCCAGCAGTTACTCTTCTGACTTCCTATACGAGCAGTACTTC. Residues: CASSYSSDFLYEQYF.

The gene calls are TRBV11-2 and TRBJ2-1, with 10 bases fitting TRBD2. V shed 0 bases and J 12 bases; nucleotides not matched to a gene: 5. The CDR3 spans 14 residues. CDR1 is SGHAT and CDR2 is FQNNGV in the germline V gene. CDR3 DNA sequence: TGTGCCAGCAGCTTAGATCGACTAGCGGGCAGGCAGTTCTTC. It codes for CASSLDRLAGRQFF.

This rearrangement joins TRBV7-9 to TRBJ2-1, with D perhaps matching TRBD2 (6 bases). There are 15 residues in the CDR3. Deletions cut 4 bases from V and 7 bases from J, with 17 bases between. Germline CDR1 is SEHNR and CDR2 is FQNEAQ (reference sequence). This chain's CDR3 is CASSSGPTGVNEQFF. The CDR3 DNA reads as TGTGCCAGCAGCTCTGGACCAACGGGAGTAAATGAGCAGTTCTTC.

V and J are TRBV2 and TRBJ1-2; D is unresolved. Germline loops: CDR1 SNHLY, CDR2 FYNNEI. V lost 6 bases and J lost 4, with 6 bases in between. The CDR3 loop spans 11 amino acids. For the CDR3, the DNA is TGTGCCAGCAGAGAGGGCTATGGCTACACCTTC. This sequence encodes CASREGYGYTF.

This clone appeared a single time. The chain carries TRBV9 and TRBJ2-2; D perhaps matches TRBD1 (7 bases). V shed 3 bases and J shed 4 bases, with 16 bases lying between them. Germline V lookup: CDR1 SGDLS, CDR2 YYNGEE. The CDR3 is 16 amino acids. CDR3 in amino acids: CASSGGQAGSTGELFF. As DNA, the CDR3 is TGTGCCAGCAGCGGAGGACAGGCGGGGTCCACCGGGGAGCTGTTTTTT.

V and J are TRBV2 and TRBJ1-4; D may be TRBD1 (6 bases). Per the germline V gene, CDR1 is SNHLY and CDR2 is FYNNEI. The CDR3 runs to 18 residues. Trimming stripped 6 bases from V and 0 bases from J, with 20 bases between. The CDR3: CASRRGLMNSPTNEKLFF. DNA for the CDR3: TGTGCCAGCAGACGGGGGCTAATGAATAGCCCAACTAATGAAAAACTGTTTTTT.

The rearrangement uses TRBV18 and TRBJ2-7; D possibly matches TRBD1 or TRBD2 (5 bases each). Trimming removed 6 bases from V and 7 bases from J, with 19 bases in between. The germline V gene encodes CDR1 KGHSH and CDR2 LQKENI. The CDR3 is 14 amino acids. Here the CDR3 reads CASSLGPPPGEQYF. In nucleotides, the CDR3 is TGTGCCAGCTCCCTGGGACCCCCACCGGGAGAGCAGTACTTC.

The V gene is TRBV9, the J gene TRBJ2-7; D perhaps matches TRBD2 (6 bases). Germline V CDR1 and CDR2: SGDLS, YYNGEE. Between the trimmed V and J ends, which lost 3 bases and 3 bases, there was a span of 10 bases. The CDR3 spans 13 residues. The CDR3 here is CASSEGRGYEQYF. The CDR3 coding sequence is TGTGCCAGCAGCGAGGGGCGGGGCTACGAGCAGTACTTC. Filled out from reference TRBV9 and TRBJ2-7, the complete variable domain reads DSGVTQTPKHLITATGQRVTLRCSPRSGDLSVYWYQQSLDQGLQFLIQYYNGEERAKGNILERFSAQQFPDLHSELNLSSLELGDSALYFCASSEGRGYEQYFGPGTRLTVT.

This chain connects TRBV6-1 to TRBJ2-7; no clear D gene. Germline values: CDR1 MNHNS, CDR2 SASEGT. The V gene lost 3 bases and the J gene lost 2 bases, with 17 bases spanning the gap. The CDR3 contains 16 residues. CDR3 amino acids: CASSEGSVVTPYEQYF. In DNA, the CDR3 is TGTGCCAGCAGTGAGGGTTCGGTTGTAACCCCCTACGAGCAGTACTTC.